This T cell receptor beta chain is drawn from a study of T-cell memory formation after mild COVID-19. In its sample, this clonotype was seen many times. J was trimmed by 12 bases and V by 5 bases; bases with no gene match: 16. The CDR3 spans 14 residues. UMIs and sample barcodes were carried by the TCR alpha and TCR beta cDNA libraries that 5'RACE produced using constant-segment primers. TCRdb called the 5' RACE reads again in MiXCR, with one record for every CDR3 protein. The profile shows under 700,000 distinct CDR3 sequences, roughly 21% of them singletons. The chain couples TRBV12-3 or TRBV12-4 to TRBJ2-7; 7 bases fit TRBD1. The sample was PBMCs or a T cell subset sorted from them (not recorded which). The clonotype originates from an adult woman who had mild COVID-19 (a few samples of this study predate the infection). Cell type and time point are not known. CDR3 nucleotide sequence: TGTGCCAGCAGTCTCGGCGTGAGAGGGGGCTTCTTGTACTTC. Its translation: CASSLGVRGGFLYF.